What follows are 22 T cell receptor beta chains derived from one specimen sequenced in a study of blood T cell repertoires in COVID-19. The protocol was immunoSEQ multiplex PCR, while the TCRdb copy is restricted to in-frame clones and leaves out a portion. The sample consists of approximately 120,000 clones, roughly 88% of them appearing once. The sample consisted of peripheral blood. These receptor sequences come from a man aged 50 to 59 with acute or convalescent COVID-19.

The chain joins TRBV29-1 to TRBJ1-2, with 7 bases matching TRBD1. Germline CDR1 is SQVTM and CDR2 is ANQGSEA. V dropped 1 base and J dropped 4; count of bases not matched to a gene: 3. The CDR3 length is 13 residues. This CDR3 reads CSVEVRTGYGYTF. In DNA, the CDR3 is TGCAGCGTTGAAGTGCGGACAGGCTATGGCTACACCTTC.

This chain links TRBV19 with TRBJ2-2; possibly TRBD1 for D (5 bases). The V gene lost 5 bases and the J gene lost 6 bases, with 10 bases spanning the gap. CDR1 and CDR2 (germline): LNHDA, SQIVND (reference sequence). The CDR3 extends over 13 amino acids. The CDR3 bases are TGTGCCAGTAGTCTAAGGGGTTCCGGGGAGCTGTTTTTT. Protein: CASSLRGSGELFF.

Here the CDR3 reads CASSLLGGNSYEQYF. CDR3 DNA sequence: TGTGCCAGCAGCTTACTTGGGGGGAACTCCTACGAGCAGTACTTC. The chain has TRBV7-2 and TRBJ2-7, with D possibly TRBD2 on 6 matching bases. Per germline, CDR1 SGHTA and CDR2 FQGNSA. The V gene lost 2 bases and the J gene lost 0 bases, with 11 bases spanning the gap. The CDR3 covers 15 residues.

The rearrangement links TRBV3-1 (or the pseudogene TRBV3-2) to TRBJ2-2; D perhaps matches TRBD1 (6 bases). V was trimmed by 3 bases and J by 4 bases, leaving 15 bases between them. Germline V gene sequence: CDR1 LGHDT, CDR2 YNNKEL (reference sequence). CDR3 length: 16 residues. The CDR3 spells CASSQGQGWSTGELFF. In DNA, the CDR3 is TGTGCCAGCAGCCAGGGGCAGGGGTGGAGCACCGGGGAGCTGTTTTTT.

The chain combines TRBV5-8 with TRBJ2-7, with 10 bases aligning to TRBD2. After removal of 2 bases from V and 0 bases from J, the junction contained 2 bases not matched to a gene. The CDR3 is made up of 15 amino acids. CDR1 and CDR2 from the germline V gene are SGHTS and YDEGEE. CDR3 region: CASSLGLAVSYEQYF. CDR3 nucleotide sequence: TGTGCCAGCAGCTTAGGACTAGCGGTCTCCTACGAGCAGTACTTC.

This clone was detected only once. The CDR3, as DNA: TGTGCCAGCAGCCAAGATAGGGCGGGAGGGCCCGGAGATACGCAGTATTTT. Translated, it gives CASSQDRAGGPGDTQYF. V gene TRBV3-1 (or the pseudogene TRBV3-2) combines with J gene TRBJ2-3; 9 bases are a match to TRBD2. Looked up from germline, CDR1 is LGHDT and CDR2 is YNNKEL (reference sequence). J gave up 5 bases and V 0 bases, and 9 bases lay outside the gene matches. This CDR3 has 17 amino acids.

This chain uses TRBV30 with TRBJ2-1, with TRBD2 matching 7 bases. V lost 4 bases to trimming and J lost 1 base; unmatched junction nucleotides: 13. Germline-derived CDR1 and CDR2 are GTSNPN and SVGIG (reference sequence). The CDR3 runs to 17 residues. DNA of the CDR3: TGTGCCTGGAATGGTGGGGGGGAAAGAGGGTCCTACAATGAGCAGTTCTTC. Its translation: CAWNGGGERGSYNEQFF. Using reference TRBV30 and TRBJ2-1 for the parts outside the CDR3, the full variable domain is SQTIHQWPATLVQPVGSPLSLECTVEGTSNPNLYWYRQAAGRGLQLLFYSVGIGQISSEVPQNLSASRPQDRQFILSSKKLLLSDSGFYLCAWNGGGERGSYNEQFFGPGTRLTVL.

This clone appeared once. J is TRBJ2-1 and V is TRBV3-1 (or the pseudogene TRBV3-2), with D tentatively TRBD2 (6 bases). V lost 4 bases and J 3 bases, leaving 10 bases between the germline ends. Germline V gene lookup returns CDR1 LGHDT and CDR2 YNNKEL (reference sequence). The CDR3 is 14 amino acids. The CDR3 spells CASSPGRLYNEQFF. The CDR3 region has the DNA TGTGCCAGCAGCCCCGGGAGACTCTACAATGAGCAGTTCTTC.

V is TRBV5-1 and J is TRBJ2-7; 7 bases match TRBD2. Looked up from germline, CDR1 is SGHRS and CDR2 is YFSETQ. After removal of 4 bases from V and 3 bases from J, the junction contained 7 bases not matched to a gene. The CDR3 loop spans 14 amino acids. In DNA, the CDR3 is TGCGCCAGCAGCCAACCGGGACTACACTACGAGCAGTACTTC. This sequence encodes CASSQPGLHYEQYF.

This chain connects TRBV6-5 to TRBJ1-2; 7 nucleotides match TRBD1. The germline V gene has CDR1 MNHEY and CDR2 SVGAGI. The CDR3 length is 14 residues. Trimming cost V 5 bases and J 1 base; bases outside gene matches: 4. CDR3 sequence reads: CASSLRDSNYGYTF. DNA for the CDR3: TGTGCCAGCAGTCTTCGGGACAGTAACTATGGCTACACCTTC.

The V call is TRBV30, the J call TRBJ2-2; the match to TRBD1 covers 9 bases. The CDR3 consists of 16 residues. The trim removed 3 bases at V and 7 bases at J, leaving 12 bases unmatched. Germline V CDR1 and CDR2: GTSNPN, SVGIG (reference sequence). CDR3: CAWRPPGQGRVGELFF. For the CDR3, the DNA is TGTGCCTGGAGACCCCCGGGACAGGGAAGGGTCGGGGAGCTGTTTTTT.

This chain joins TRBV3-1 (or the pseudogene TRBV3-2) and TRBJ2-1, with 11 bases matching TRBD2. V shed 4 bases, J shed 2 bases, and the junction held 1 base outside the gene matches. There are 15 residues in the CDR3. Germline V lookup: CDR1 LGHDT, CDR2 YNNKEL (reference sequence). The CDR3 protein is CASSLAGGAYNEQFF. DNA for the CDR3: TGTGCCAGCAGCCTAGCGGGAGGGGCCTACAATGAGCAGTTCTTC.

In this sample, this clone turned up a few times. This chain connects TRBV7-2 to TRBJ1-4, with 10 bases matching TRBD1. Looked up from germline, CDR1 is SGHTA and CDR2 is FQGNSA. Trimming removed 3 bases from V and 5 bases from J; junction bases left unmatched: 3. This CDR3 has 15 amino acids. The chain's CDR3 is CASSFPGQGNEKLFF. The CDR3 DNA follows: TGTGCCAGCAGCTTCCCGGGACAGGGGAATGAAAAACTGTTTTTT.

About this clone: Other DNA sequences in this sample translate to the same CDR3. CDR3 bases: TGTGCCAGCAGTGAGGTACAGAACACTGAAGCTTTCTTT. Its translation is CASSEVQNTEAFF. The chain couples TRBV6-1 to TRBJ1-1; D unresolved. V was pared by 3 bases and J by 1 base, with 6 bases between. CDR3 size: 13 residues. The germline V gene encodes CDR1 MNHNS and CDR2 SASEGT.

CDR3 bases: TGTGCCAGCAGCTTTACAGGGGGTAATGGCTACACCTTC. Protein sequence: CASSFTGGNGYTF. The V gene is TRBV5-4, the J gene TRBJ1-2; 8 nucleotides align to TRBD1. Germline V gene sequence: CDR1 SGHNT, CDR2 YYREEE (reference sequence). The trim removed 2 bases at V and 6 bases at J, leaving 3 bases unmatched. This CDR3 spans 13 amino acids.

This chain uses TRBV19 with TRBJ1-5; tentative D call: TRBD1 (6 bases). The length of the CDR3 is 14 residues. Germline CDR1 LNHDA, CDR2 SQIVND (reference sequence). Trimming left V 10 bases short and J 2 bases short, with 15 bases between. CDR3 residues: CATRGGNGNQPQHF. The CDR3 DNA reads TGTGCCACAAGGGGGGGGAATGGCAATCAGCCCCAGCATTTT.

J is TRBJ2-1 and V is TRBV9; 12 nucleotides agree with TRBD2. The ends lost 0 bases at V and 5 bases at J; junction bases unmatched: 6. This CDR3 is 17 amino acids long. Germline values: CDR1 SGDLS, CDR2 YYNGEE. CDR3 nucleotides: TGTGCCAGCAGCGTAGGCCTAGCGGGAGGGCCGGACAATGAGCAGTTCTTC. It yields the protein CASSVGLAGGPDNEQFF. The full variable domain, with the rest looked up from reference TRBV9 and TRBJ2-1, is DSGVTQTPKHLITATGQRVTLRCSPRSGDLSVYWYQQSLDQGLQFLIQYYNGEERAKGNILERFSAQQFPDLHSELNLSSLELGDSALYFCASSVGLAGGPDNEQFFGPGTRLTVL.

The chain links TRBV6-6 to TRBJ2-3, with 11 bases aligning to TRBD2. Germline CDR1 reads MNHNY; CDR2 reads SVGAGI (reference sequence). The CDR3 contains 15 residues. The V segment lost 5 bases and the J segment 4 bases; nucleotides outside the gene matches: 5. CDR3 region: CASSQGLADADTQYF. Written as DNA, the CDR3 is TGTGCCAGCAGTCAGGGACTAGCGGATGCAGATACGCAGTATTTT.

This rearrangement joins TRBV3-1 (or the pseudogene TRBV3-2) to TRBJ2-1; D unclear. The CDR3 totals 13 residues. Germline V gene lookup returns CDR1 LGHDT and CDR2 YNNKEL (reference sequence). The V end was cut by 6 bases, the J end by 4 bases, with 10 bases between. DNA for the CDR3: TGTGCCAGCAGACCCGACTCTTACAATGAGCAGTTCTTC. It yields the protein CASRPDSYNEQFF.

This rearrangement joins TRBV6-5 to TRBJ1-1; D call uncertain. Germline CDR1 is MNHEY and CDR2 is SVGAGI. V gave up 5 bases and J gave up 2 bases, with 9 bases separating them. The CDR3 length is 13 residues. In nucleotides, the CDR3 is TGTGCCAGCAGTAGAACAGTCAACACTGAAGCTTTCTTT. It codes for CASSRTVNTEAFF.

This chain connects TRBV5-6 to TRBJ2-7; D remains unclear. CDR3 length: 13 residues. Trimming shortened V by 1 base and J by 4 bases, and 9 bases separated the two germline ends. In germline, CDR1 is SGHDT, CDR2 YYEEEE. The CDR3 loop reads CASSLTDPYEQYF. The CDR3 region has the DNA TGTGCCAGCAGCTTGACAGATCCGTACGAGCAGTACTTC.

The chain has TRBV25-1 and TRBJ1-3; tentatively, D is TRBD1 (5 bases). The CDR3 contains 15 residues. V lost 1 base and J lost 0, with 7 bases in between. Germline CDR1 and CDR2: MGHDK and SYGVNS. The CDR3 sequence is CASSEFGASGNTIYF. CDR3 coding DNA: TGTGCCAGCAGTGAATTTGGGGCCTCTGGAAACACCATATATTTT.